This is a list of T cell receptor beta chains from one sample in a study of blood T cells in healthy people across ages. One entry per CDR3 protein, called by TCRdb with MiXCR from the 5' RACE reads. Among about 1.4 million distinct CDR3 sequences listed, approximately 63% were seen once. The sequenced sample consisted of blood. Receptor source: a man between 18 and 29 years old in good health. Each CDR3 is given with its conserved first and last residue. The D gene is left open where the match is weak. Clone size appears in some rows only: once, few, many, or a class for an expanded clone.

>.|.|TRBV10-3|TRBJ1-2
TGTGCCATCAGTGAGTCGACTATTATACTCGGGGGTGGCTACACCTTC
CAISESTIILGGGYTF
>TRBD1|.|TRBV9|TRBJ1-2
TGTGCCAGCAGCGCGACAGGGGGCTCTATGGGCTACACCTTC
CASSATGGSMGYTF
>TRBD2|.|TRBV4-3|TRBJ2-3
TGCGCCAGCAGCTACCGGGCAAGCGGGGATGCAGATACGCAGTATTTT
CASSYRASGDADTQYF
>.|.|TRBV5-1|TRBJ2-3
TGCGCCAGCAGCGGGAGACAGTCAGATACGCAGTATTTT
CASSGRQSDTQYF
>.|.|TRBV5-5|TRBJ1-4
TGTGCCAGCAGCTTTGGGACTTATTTATCGGCAACTAATGAAAAACTGTTTTTT
CASSFGTYLSATNEKLFF
>.|few|TRBV6-1|TRBJ2-7
TGTGCCAGCAGTGAACTAGGTAACTACGAGCAGTACTTC
CASSELGNYEQYF
>.|few|TRBV11-2|TRBJ2-6
TGTGCCAGCAGGTTCAGCTCTGGGGCCAACGTCCTGACTTTC
CASRFSSGANVLTF
>.|.|TRBV20-1|TRBJ2-7
TGCAGTGCTAGACTAGTTAACGAGCAGTACTTC
CSARLVNEQYF
>TRBD2|.|TRBV7-9|TRBJ2-7
TGTGCCAGCAGCTTTAGGGCTAGCGGGGACAATGAGCAGTACTTC
CASSFRASGDNEQYF
>.|few|TRBV6-5|TRBJ2-7
TGTGCCAGCAGTTACTCCCGGGGGCGGAACGAGCAGTACTTC
CASSYSRGRNEQYF
>TRBD1|.|TRBV20-1|TRBJ2-5
TGCAGTGCCTCGAAGGAGACAGGGGGAAAAGAGACCCAGTACTTC
CSASKETGGKETQYF
>TRBD2|few|TRBV20-1|TRBJ2-5
TGCAGTGCTAGAGATCTGGCGGGGGGGTTTGAGACCCAGTACTTC
CSARDLAGGFETQYF
>.|.|TRBV15|TRBJ1-1
TGTGCCACCAGTAGGTCGGAGAGGGACGCTGAAGCTTTCTTT
CATSRSERDAEAFF
>.|few|TRBV20-1|TRBJ2-7
TGCAGTGCTAGAGAGGCGGGAATTTTTGAGCAGTACTTC
CSAREAGIFEQYF
>.|.|TRBV6-6|TRBJ2-4
TGTGCCAGCAGTTTTATTCGGGGGGCGAGGTCCAAAAACATTCAGTACTTC
CASSFIRGARSKNIQYF
>.|.|TRBV6-5|TRBJ1-4
TGTGCCAGCAGTTACCGAGGCAGGGGTAATGAAAAACTGTTTTTT
CASSYRGRGNEKLFF
>TRBD2|.|TRBV5-1|TRBJ2-3
TGCGCCAGCAGCTTGGGGACTAGCGGGACAACTAGCACAGATACGCAGTATTTT
CASSLGTSGTTSTDTQYF
>.|.|TRBV5-4|TRBJ2-3
TGTGCCAGCACCCCTGTGGGGGCCTCCACAGATACGCAGTATTTT
CASTPVGASTDTQYF
>TRBD1|.|TRBV12-3/TRBV12-4|TRBJ2-5
TGTGCCAGCAGTGGAGACAGGGGGGTGGGGACCCAGTACTTC
CASSGDRGVGTQYF
>TRBD1|.|TRBV6-5|TRBJ2-7
TGTGCCAGCAGTTTCCAGGACAGGAAACACGAGCAGTACTTC
CASSFQDRKHEQYF
>.|.|TRBV27|TRBJ2-3
TGTGCCAGCAGTTTGGGAGCGACTCCAGATACGCAGTATTTT
CASSLGATPDTQYF
>.|.|TRBV12-3/TRBV12-4|TRBJ1-1
TGTGCCAGCAGTTTAAACGTCGCTGAAGCTTTCTTT
CASSLNVAEAFF
>TRBD1|.|TRBV6-1|TRBJ2-3
TGTGCCAGCAGTGAAAACCCCGGGACAGGGGGCCTAGATACGCAGTATTTT
CASSENPGTGGLDTQYF
>.|.|TRBV12-3/TRBV12-4|TRBJ2-3
TGTGCCAGCAGTTTATCATCTACTACAGATGCGCAGTATTTT
CASSLSSTTDAQYF
>TRBD1|.|TRBV11-3|TRBJ2-5
TGTGCCAGCAGCTCAGGACAGGGGATTGTCGGAGAGACCCAGTACTTC
CASSSGQGIVGETQYF
>.|few|TRBV20-1|TRBJ2-1
TGCAGTGCCCCCGGCCCCAATGAGCAGTTCTTC
CSAPGPNEQFF
>TRBD2|.|TRBV12-3/TRBV12-4|TRBJ2-3
TGTGCCAGCAGTCCTCCCGGGACTAGCGGTACAGATACGCAGTATTTT
CASSPPGTSGTDTQYF
>TRBD1|.|TRBV4-2|TRBJ2-7
TGTGCCAGCAGCCAACGACAGGGAGAGGCTTCCGAGCAGTACTTC
CASSQRQGEASEQYF
>.|.|TRBV3-1|TRBJ2-1
TGTGCCAGCAGCCAAGGTCCGGGGACCCACCACAATGAGCAGTTCTTC
CASSQGPGTHHNEQFF
>.|.|TRBV6-5|TRBJ2-7
TGTGCCAGCAGCCCCCAGTGGGGAGATGAGCAGTACTTC
CASSPQWGDEQYF